This T cell receptor beta chain was found in a study of blood T cell repertoires in COVID-19. Trimming stripped 11 bases from V and 0 bases from J, with 14 bases between. Germline assignment: CDR1 MDHEN and CDR2 SYDVKM. The CDR3 spans 15 residues. Per the study methods: Amplification of reference gene primers was used by the study to estimate nucleated cell counts. Generated by immunoSEQ multiplex PCR, the TCRdb table keeps only in-frame clones and is missing some. D and trimming were read from the DNA, whereas the V and J calls and clone size are those reported in that table. The data hold about 75,000 clones, with more than 75% observed a single time.

This clonotype originated in a human donor in a cohort sampled during active COVID-19. This chain links TRBV28 with TRBJ2-6; possible D gene TRBD2, 6 bases. Sequenced: peripheral blood. The CDR3 protein is CACGTGVSGANVLTF. CDR3 in DNA: TGTGCCTGTGGAACGGGAGTCTCTGGGGCCAACGTCCTGACTTTC.